The 19 T cell receptor beta chains below all came from one sample that was sequenced in a study of PD-1 blockade in mismatch repair-deficient tumors. Produced via immunoSEQ multiplex PCR; TCRdb's table is partial and in-frame only. The data hold about 67,000 clones, with 70% to 85% observed a single time. Sequencing used peripheral blood, obtained 2 weeks after starting pembrolizumab. The receptors come from an adult with mismatch repair-deficient cancer.

The CDR3 loop is CASSLGQGGEAFF. CDR3 bases: TGTGCCAGCAGCTTGGGACAGGGCGGTGAAGCTTTCTTT. V is TRBV5-6 and J is TRBJ1-1, with TRBD1 matching over 7 bases. CDR3 length equals 13 residues. The V segment lost 0 bases and the J segment 7 bases; nucleotides outside the gene matches: 3. Germline CDR1 and CDR2: SGHDT and YYEEEE.

In this sample, this clone turned up once. The V and J genes are TRBV27 and TRBJ2-1; D remains ambiguous. CDR3 length: 14 amino acids. Germline loops: CDR1 MNHEY, CDR2 SMNVEV (reference sequence). V lost 5 bases and J lost 5, with 13 bases in between. The CDR3 nucleotides are TGTGCCAGCAGTCCCCGGACCCAAGACAATGAGCAGTTCTTC. This encodes CASSPRTQDNEQFF.

CDR3 amino acids: CASSLILAGGTQYF. For the CDR3, the DNA is TGTGCCAGTAGTTTGATACTAGCGGGAGGTACGCAGTATTTT. This chain uses TRBV19 with TRBJ2-3; 12 bases map to TRBD2. V was clipped by 5 bases and J by 8 bases; unmatched bases: 5. In germline, CDR1 is LNHDA, CDR2 SQIVND (reference sequence). The length of the CDR3 is 14 residues. The complete variable domain, with remaining parts taken from reference TRBV19 and TRBJ2-3, reads DGGITQSPKYLFRKEGQNVTLSCEQNLNHDAMYWYRQDPGQGLRLIYYSQIVNDFQKGDIAEGYSVSREKKESFPLTVTSAQKNPTAFYLCASSLILAGGTQYFGPGTRLTVL.

This chain uses TRBV13 with TRBJ1-4, with TRBD1 as a possible D gene (5 bases). The CDR3 totals 14 residues. The V and J ends lost 5 bases and 7 bases respectively, with 14 bases between them. In germline, CDR1 is PRHDT, CDR2 FYEKMQ (reference sequence). CDR3: CASSLGRGGEKLFF. DNA of the CDR3: TGTGCCAGCAGCCTGGGGAGGGGTGGTGAAAAACTGTTTTTT.

The V and J genes are TRBV11-1 and TRBJ1-1; TRBD1 matches 8 bases. Trimming took 5 bases from V and 1 from J; bases not matched to a gene: 6. Germline V lookup: CDR1 SGHAT, CDR2 FQDESV (reference sequence). CDR3 length equals 15 residues. The CDR3 DNA follows: TGTGCCAGCAGCCCACGGGACAGGAGGAACACTGAAGCTTTCTTT. It is translated as CASSPRDRRNTEAFF.

The gene calls are TRBV6-6 and TRBJ1-1; D remains unclear. Germline V gene data show CDR1 as MNHNY and CDR2 as SVGAGI (reference sequence). Trimming stripped 5 bases from V and 2 bases from J, with 9 bases between. There are 13 residues in the CDR3. The CDR3 sequence: CASSADGNTEAFF. The CDR3 DNA sequence: TGTGCCAGCAGTGCAGACGGAAACACTGAAGCTTTCTTT.

The chain has TRBV5-1 and TRBJ2-7; 8 nucleotides line up with TRBD2. CDR1 SGHRS and CDR2 YFSETQ come from the germline V gene. The CDR3 is 13 amino acids. V was clipped by 6 bases and J by 4 bases; unmatched bases: 6. In DNA form, the CDR3 reads TGCGCCAGCAAGAGCGGGAGTGGGTACGAGCAGTACTTC. Translation: CASKSGSGYEQYF. Supplemented by reference TRBV5-1 and TRBJ2-7, the full variable domain reads KAGVTQTPRYLIKTRGQQVTLSCSPISGHRSVSWYQQTPGQGLQFLFEYFSETQRNKGNFPGRFSGRQFSNSRSEMNVSTLELGDSALYLCASKSGSGYEQYFGPGTRLTVT.

This clone was detected a few times. The chain links TRBV4-3 to TRBJ1-4; D is unclear. The V gene's germline CDR1 is LGHNA and CDR2 YSLEER. The CDR3 has 16 residues. Trimming cost V 0 bases and J 4 bases, with 12 bases left between them. CDR3 residues: CASSQEIVRNNEKLFF. CDR3 bases: TGCGCCAGCAGCCAAGAAATTGTAAGGAATAATGAAAAACTGTTTTTT.

This sequence joins TRBV2 and TRBJ2-7; 7 nucleotides match TRBD1. With V trimmed by 6 bases and J by 3 bases, 5 bases remained unmatched. CDR1 and CDR2 (germline): SNHLY, FYNNEI. There are 13 residues in the CDR3. CDR3 in DNA: TGTGCCAGCAGGGCACAGGGGTACTACGAGCAGTACTTC. Residues: CASRAQGYYEQYF. The whole variable domain, remainder taken from reference TRBV2 and TRBJ2-7, is EPEVTQTPSHQVTQMGQEVILRCVPISNHLYFYWYRQILGQKVEFLVSFYNNEISEKSEIFDDQFSVERPDGSNFTLKIRSTKLEDSAMYFCASRAQGYYEQYFGPGTRLTVT.

The chain combines TRBV19 with TRBJ1-1; D remains unclear. The CDR3 contains 14 residues. Germline-derived CDR1 and CDR2 are LNHDA and SQIVND (reference sequence). Trimming left V 4 bases short and J 0 bases short, with 9 bases between. The CDR3 DNA reads TGTGCCAGTAGTACACCCAGAATGAACACTGAAGCTTTCTTT. It is translated as CASSTPRMNTEAFF.

This clone was counted a few times. The V and J genes are TRBV5-6 and TRBJ1-1; 7 positions match TRBD1. Germline V gene data show CDR1 as SGHDT and CDR2 as YYEEEE. With 2 bases clipped from V and 2 bases from J, the junction kept 6 bases outside the gene matches. The CDR3 runs to 15 residues. The CDR3, as DNA: TGTGCCAGCAGCTTACCCGGGACAGAAAACACTGAAGCTTTCTTT. This gives the protein CASSLPGTENTEAFF. Filled out from reference TRBV5-6 and TRBJ1-1, the complete variable domain reads DAGVTQSPTHLIKTRGQQVTLRCSPKSGHDTVSWYQQALGQGPQFIFQYYEEEERQRGNFPDRFSGHQFPNYSSELNVNALLLGDSALYLCASSLPGTENTEAFFGQGTRLTVV.

The rearrangement uses TRBV11-2 and TRBJ2-1, with a weak D call TRBD2 (5 bases). The CDR3 runs 14 residues. Germline V gives CDR1 SGHAT, CDR2 FQNNGV. Trimming cost V 7 bases and J 2 bases, with 12 bases left between them. CDR3 sequence (DNA): TGTGCCAGCACCCCCTCGGGGACCTACAATGAGCAGTTCTTC. This gives the protein CASTPSGTYNEQFF.

This chain links TRBV5-6 with TRBJ2-3; D ambiguous. Germline lookup yields CDR1 SGHDT and CDR2 YYEEEE. The CDR3 contains 12 residues. The V end was cut by 4 bases, the J end by 3 bases, with 6 bases between. The CDR3 spells CASSPNTDTQYF. CDR3 sequence (DNA): TGTGCCAGCAGCCCCAATACAGATACGCAGTATTTT.

CDR3: CASSLVALMGTEAFF. CDR3 nucleotide sequence: TGTGCCAGCAGCTTAGTCGCATTGATGGGTACTGAAGCTTTCTTT. The V call is TRBV7-9, the J call TRBJ1-1, with D unclear. Trimming shortened V by 1 base and J by 5 bases, and 14 bases separated the two germline ends. Germline V gene sequence: CDR1 SEHNR, CDR2 FQNEAQ (reference sequence). This CDR3 has 15 amino acids.

The V gene is TRBV29-1, the J gene TRBJ1-1, with D hard to call. Germline V CDR1 and CDR2: SQVTM, ANQGSEA. The length of the CDR3 is 15 residues. Trimming removed 7 bases at V and 0 bases at J, with 18 bases between. CDR3: CSAGEYTMVNTEAFF. The CDR3 DNA follows: TGCAGCGCTGGGGAGTACACCATGGTGAACACTGAAGCTTTCTTT.

This chain connects TRBV5-4 to TRBJ1-2; D possibly corresponds to TRBD1 (5 bases). Trimming shortened V by 2 bases and J by 3 bases, and 14 bases separated the two germline ends. Germline CDR1 is SGHNT and CDR2 is YYREEE (reference sequence). The CDR3 has 15 residues. The CDR3 sequence: CASSFLYRGYYGYTF. The DNA for the CDR3 is TGTGCCAGCAGCTTCCTATATCGGGGGTACTATGGCTACACCTTC.

The chain combines TRBV5-1 with TRBJ1-2; D ambiguous. The CDR3 covers 15 residues. Trimming removed 0 bases at V and 4 bases at J, with 13 bases between. From germline, CDR1 is SGHRS and CDR2 YFSETQ. CDR3 region: CASSLEAGAGYGYTF. The DNA of the CDR3 is TGCGCCAGCAGCTTGGAAGCAGGAGCGGGCTATGGCTACACCTTC.

The chain joins TRBV6-1 to TRBJ2-5; 7 bases are shared with TRBD2. CDR3 length: 13 residues. Looked up from germline, CDR1 is MNHNS and CDR2 is SASEGT. The V gene end was trimmed by 8 bases and the J gene end by 4 bases; junction bases not matched to a gene: 7. The CDR3 protein is CASARENVETQYF. In DNA form, the CDR3 reads TGTGCCAGCGCGCGGGAGAACGTAGAGACCCAGTACTTC.

The V call is TRBV7-3, the J call TRBJ1-2; D is possibly TRBD1 (6 bases). V was trimmed by 4 bases and J by 4 bases, leaving 16 bases between them. Germline V gene sequence: CDR1 SGHTA, CDR2 FQGTGA. The CDR3 has 15 residues. The CDR3 region is CASSSYGGQIYGYTF. CDR3 bases: TGTGCCAGCAGCTCCTACGGAGGACAGATCTATGGCTACACCTTC.